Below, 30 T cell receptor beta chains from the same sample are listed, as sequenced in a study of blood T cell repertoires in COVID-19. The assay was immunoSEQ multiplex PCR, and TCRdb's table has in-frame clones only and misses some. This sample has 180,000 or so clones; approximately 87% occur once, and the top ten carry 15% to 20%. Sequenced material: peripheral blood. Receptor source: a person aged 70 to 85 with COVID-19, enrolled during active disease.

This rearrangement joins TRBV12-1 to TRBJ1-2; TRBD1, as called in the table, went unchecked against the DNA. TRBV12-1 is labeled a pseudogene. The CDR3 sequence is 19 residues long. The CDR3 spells CASSFVIWAAFFRNYGYTF. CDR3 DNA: TGTGCCAGCAGCTTTGTAATTTGGGCAGCTTTTTTCCGTAACTATGGCTACACCTTC.

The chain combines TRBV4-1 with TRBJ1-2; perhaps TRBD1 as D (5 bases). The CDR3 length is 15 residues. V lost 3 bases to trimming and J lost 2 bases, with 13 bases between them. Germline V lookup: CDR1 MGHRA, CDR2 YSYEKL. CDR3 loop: CASSHPVTANYGYTF. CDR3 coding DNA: TGCGCCAGCAGCCACCCCGTGACAGCAAACTATGGCTACACCTTC.

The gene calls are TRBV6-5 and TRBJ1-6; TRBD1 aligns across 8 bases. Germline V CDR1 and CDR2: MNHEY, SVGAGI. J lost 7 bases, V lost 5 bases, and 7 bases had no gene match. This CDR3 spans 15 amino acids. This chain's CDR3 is CASSPNTGGNSPLHF. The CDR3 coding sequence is TGTGCCAGCAGTCCCAACACAGGGGGGAATTCACCCCTCCACTTT.

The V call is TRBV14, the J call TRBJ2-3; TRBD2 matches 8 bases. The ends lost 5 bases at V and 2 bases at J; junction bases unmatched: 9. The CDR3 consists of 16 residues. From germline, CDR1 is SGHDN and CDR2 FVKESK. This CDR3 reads CASSSGTSGHTDTQYF. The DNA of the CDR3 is TGTGCCAGCAGCTCAGGTACTAGCGGACACACAGATACGCAGTATTTT.

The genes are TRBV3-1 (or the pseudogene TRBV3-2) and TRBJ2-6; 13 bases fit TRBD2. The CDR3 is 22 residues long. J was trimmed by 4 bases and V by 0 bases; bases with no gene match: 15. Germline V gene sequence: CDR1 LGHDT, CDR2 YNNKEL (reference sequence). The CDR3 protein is CASSQDFRWTLAGGLGANVLTF. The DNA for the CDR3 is TGTGCCAGCAGCCAAGATTTCCGCTGGACACTAGCGGGGGGGCTCGGGGCCAACGTCCTGACTTTC.

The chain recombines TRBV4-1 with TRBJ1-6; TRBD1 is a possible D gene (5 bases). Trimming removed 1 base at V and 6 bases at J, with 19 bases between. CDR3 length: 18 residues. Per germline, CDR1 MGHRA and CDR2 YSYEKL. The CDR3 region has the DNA TGCGCCAGCAGCCAAGTCATATTGGGGGGACTCCCTAATTCACCCCTCCACTTT. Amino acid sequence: CASSQVILGGLPNSPLHF.

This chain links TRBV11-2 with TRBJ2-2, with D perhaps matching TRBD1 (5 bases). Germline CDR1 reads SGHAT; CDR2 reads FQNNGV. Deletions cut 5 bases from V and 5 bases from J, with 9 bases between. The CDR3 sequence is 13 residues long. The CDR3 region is CASSVDRTGELFF. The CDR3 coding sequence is TGTGCCAGCAGCGTCGACAGAACCGGGGAGCTGTTTTTT. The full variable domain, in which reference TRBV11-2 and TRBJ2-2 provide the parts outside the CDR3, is EAGVAQSPRYKIIEKRQSVAFWCNPISGHATLYWYQQILGQGPKLLIQFQNNGVVDDSQLPKDRFSAERLKGVDSTLKIQPAKLEDSAVYLCASSVDRTGELFFGEGSRLTVL.

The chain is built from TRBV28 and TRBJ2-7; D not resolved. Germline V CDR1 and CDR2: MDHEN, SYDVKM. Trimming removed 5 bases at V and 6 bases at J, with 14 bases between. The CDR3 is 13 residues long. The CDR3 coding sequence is TGTGCCAGCAGTCCCCCCCCGCCGGGCGAGCAGTACTTC. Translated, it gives CASSPPPPGEQYF.

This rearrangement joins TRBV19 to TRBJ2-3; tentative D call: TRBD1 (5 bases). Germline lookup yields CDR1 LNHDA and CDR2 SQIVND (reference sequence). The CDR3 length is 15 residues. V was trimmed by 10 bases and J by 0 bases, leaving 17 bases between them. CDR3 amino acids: CATNRLWSSTDTQYF. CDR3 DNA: TGTGCCACAAACAGGCTATGGTCTAGCACAGATACGCAGTATTTT. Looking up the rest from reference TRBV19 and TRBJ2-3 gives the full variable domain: DGGITQSPKYLFRKEGQNVTLSCEQNLNHDAMYWYRQDPGQGLRLIYYSQIVNDFQKGDIAEGYSVSREKKESFPLTVTSAQKNPTAFYLCATNRLWSSTDTQYFGPGTRLTVL.

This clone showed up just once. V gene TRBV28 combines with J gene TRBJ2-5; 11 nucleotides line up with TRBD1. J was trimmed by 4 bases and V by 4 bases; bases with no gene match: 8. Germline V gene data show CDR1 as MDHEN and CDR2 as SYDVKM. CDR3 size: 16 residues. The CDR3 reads CASSSPADRGRETQYF. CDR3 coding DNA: TGTGCCAGCAGTTCCCCAGCGGACAGGGGGCGAGAGACCCAGTACTTC.

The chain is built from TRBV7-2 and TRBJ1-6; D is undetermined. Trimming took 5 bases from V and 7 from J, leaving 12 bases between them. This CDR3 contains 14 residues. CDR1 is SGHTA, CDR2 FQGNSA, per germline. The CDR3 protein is CASSREALNSPLHF. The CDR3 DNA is TGTGCCAGCAGCAGGGAGGCATTGAATTCACCCCTCCACTTT.

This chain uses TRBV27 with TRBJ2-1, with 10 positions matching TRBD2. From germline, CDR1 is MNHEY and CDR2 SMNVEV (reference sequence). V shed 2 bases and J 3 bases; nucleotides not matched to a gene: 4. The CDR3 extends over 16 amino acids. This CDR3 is CASSLIAGGGYNEQFF. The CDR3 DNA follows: TGTGCCAGCAGTTTAATAGCGGGGGGCGGCTACAATGAGCAGTTCTTC.

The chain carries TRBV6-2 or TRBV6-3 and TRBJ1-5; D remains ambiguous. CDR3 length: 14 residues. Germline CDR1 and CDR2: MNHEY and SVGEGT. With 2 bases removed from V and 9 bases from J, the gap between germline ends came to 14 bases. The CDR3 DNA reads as TGTGCCAGCAGTTACGGCGGGGAGACGAGGCCCCAGCATTTT. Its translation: CASSYGGETRPQHF.

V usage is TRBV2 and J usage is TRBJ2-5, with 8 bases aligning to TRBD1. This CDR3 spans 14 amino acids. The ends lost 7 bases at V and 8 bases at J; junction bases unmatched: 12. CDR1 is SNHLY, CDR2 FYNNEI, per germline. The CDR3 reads CASMRDSDRGTQYF. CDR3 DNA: TGTGCCAGCATGAGGGACTCCGACAGGGGAACCCAGTACTTC.

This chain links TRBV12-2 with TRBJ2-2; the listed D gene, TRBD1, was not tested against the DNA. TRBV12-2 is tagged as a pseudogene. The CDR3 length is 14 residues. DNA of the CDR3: TGTGCAAGTCGCCTCCAAGGGGGATCCGGGGAGCTGTTTTTT. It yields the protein CASRLQGGSGELFF.

The CDR3 bases are TGTGCCAGCAGCTTGGGGACAGATCGTAGCACTGAAGCTTTCTTT. Its translation is CASSLGTDRSTEAFF. This chain connects TRBV5-5 to TRBJ1-1; D is perhaps TRBD1 (6 bases). The ends were cut back, 0 bases at V and 4 bases at J, with 13 bases in the middle. This CDR3 has 15 residues. Germline V gene data show CDR1 as SGHKS and CDR2 as YYEKEE (reference sequence).

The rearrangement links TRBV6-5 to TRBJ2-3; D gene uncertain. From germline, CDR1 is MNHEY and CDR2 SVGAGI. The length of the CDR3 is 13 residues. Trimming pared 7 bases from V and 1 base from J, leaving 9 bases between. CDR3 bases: TGTGCCAGCAATTTTCAGGGCACAGATACGCAGTATTTT. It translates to CASNFQGTDTQYF.

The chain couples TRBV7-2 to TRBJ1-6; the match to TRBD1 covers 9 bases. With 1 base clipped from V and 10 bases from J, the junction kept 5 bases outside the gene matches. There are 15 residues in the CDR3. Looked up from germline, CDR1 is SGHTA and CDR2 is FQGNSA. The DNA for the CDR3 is TGTGCCAGCAGCTTAGTTCTGACAGGGGGATCACCCCTCCACTTT. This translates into CASSLVLTGGSPLHF.

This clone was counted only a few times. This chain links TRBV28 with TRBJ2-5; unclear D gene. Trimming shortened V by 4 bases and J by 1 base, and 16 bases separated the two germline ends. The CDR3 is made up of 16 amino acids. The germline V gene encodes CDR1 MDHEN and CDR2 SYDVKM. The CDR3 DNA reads TGTGCCAGCAGTTCCTCTAGAAAGGTTGGCCAAGAGACCCAGTACTTC. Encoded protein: CASSSSRKVGQETQYF.

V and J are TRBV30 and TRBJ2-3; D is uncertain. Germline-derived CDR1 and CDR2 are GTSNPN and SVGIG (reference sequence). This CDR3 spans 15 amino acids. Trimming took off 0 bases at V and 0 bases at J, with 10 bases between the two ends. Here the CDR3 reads CAWSVLRTSTDTQYF. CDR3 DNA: TGTGCCTGGAGTGTGTTGCGTACTAGCACAGATACGCAGTATTTT.

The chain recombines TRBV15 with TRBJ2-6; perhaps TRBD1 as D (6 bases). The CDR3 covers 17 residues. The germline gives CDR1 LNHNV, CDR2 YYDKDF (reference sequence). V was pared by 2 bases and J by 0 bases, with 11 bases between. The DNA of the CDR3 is TGTGCCACCAGCAGACTAAAACAGGGCTCTGGGGCCAACGTCCTGACTTTC. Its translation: CATSRLKQGSGANVLTF.

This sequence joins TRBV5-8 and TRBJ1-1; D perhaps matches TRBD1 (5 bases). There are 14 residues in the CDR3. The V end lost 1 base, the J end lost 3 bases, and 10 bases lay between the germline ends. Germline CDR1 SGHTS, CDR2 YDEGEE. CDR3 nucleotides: TGTGCCAGCAGCTTGCACCCGGGGGACACTGAAGCTTTCTTT. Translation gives CASSLHPGDTEAFF.

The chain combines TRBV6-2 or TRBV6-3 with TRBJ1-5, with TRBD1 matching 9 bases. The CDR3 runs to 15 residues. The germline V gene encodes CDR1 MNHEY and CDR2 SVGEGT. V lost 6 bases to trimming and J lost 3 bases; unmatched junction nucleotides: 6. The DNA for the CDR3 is TGTGCCAGCAGCCCATGGGACAGGGCCAATCAGCCCCAGCATTTT. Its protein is CASSPWDRANQPQHF.

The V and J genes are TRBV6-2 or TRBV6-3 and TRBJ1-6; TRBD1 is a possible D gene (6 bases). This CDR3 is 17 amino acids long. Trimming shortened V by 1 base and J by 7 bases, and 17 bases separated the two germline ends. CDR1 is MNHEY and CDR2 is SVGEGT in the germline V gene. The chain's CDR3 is CASSYLEPGTRNSPLHF. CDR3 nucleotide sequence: TGTGCCAGCAGTTACTTAGAACCTGGGACACGGAATTCACCCCTCCACTTT.

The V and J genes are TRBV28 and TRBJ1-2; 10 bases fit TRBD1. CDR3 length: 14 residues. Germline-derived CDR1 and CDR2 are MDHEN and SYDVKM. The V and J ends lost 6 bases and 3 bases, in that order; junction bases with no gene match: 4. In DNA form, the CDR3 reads TGTGCCAGCAGGACGGACAGGGGGTACTATGGCTACACCTTC. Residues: CASRTDRGYYGYTF.

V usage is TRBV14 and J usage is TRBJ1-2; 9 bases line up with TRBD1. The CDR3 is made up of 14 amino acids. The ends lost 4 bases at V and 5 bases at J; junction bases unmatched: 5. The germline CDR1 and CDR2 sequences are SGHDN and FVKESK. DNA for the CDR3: TGTGCCAGCAGCCGCGGACAGGGGTATTATGGCTACACCTTC. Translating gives CASSRGQGYYGYTF. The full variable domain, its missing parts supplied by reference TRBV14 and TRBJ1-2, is EAGVTQFPSHSVIEKGQTVTLRCDPISGHDNLYWYRRVMGKEIKFLLHFVKESKQDESGMPNNRFLAERTGGTYSTLKVQPAELEDSGVYFCASSRGQGYYGYTFGSGTRLTVV.

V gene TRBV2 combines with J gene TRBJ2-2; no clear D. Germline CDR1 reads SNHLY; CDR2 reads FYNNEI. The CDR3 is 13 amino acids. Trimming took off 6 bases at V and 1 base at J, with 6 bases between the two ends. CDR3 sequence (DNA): TGTGCCAGCAGGCCAGAGAACACCGGGGAGCTGTTTTTT. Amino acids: CASRPENTGELFF.

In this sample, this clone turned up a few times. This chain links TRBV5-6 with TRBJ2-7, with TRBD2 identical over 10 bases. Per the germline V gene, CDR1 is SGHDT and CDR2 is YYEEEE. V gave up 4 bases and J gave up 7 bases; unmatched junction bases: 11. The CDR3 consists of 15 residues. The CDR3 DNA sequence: TGTGCCAGCAGCCCAGCGGGAGGGCTGGTTGGTGAGCAGTACTTC. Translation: CASSPAGGLVGEQYF.

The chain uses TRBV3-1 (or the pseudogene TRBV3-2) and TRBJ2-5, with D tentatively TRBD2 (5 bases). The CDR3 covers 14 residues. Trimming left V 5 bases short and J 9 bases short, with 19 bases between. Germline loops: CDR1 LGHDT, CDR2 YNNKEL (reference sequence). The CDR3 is CASSSTEGRMAQYF. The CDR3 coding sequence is TGTGCCAGCAGCTCCACAGAGGGCCGAATGGCCCAGTACTTC.

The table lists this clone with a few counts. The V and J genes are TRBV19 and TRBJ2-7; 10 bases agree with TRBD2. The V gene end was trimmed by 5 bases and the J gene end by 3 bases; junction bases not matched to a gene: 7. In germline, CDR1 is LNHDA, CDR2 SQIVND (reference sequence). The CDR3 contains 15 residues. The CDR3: CASSPLSGRFYEQYF. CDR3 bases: TGTGCCAGTAGTCCCCTTAGCGGGAGGTTCTACGAGCAGTACTTC. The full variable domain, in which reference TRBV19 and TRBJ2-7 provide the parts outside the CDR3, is DGGITQSPKYLFRKEGQNVTLSCEQNLNHDAMYWYRQDPGQGLRLIYYSQIVNDFQKGDIAEGYSVSREKKESFPLTVTSAQKNPTAFYLCASSPLSGRFYEQYFGPGTRLTVT.